Following are 20 T cell receptor beta chains from one sample sequenced in a study of blood T cell repertoires in COVID-19. Sequencing used immunoSEQ multiplex PCR; TCRdb keeps in-frame clones, though not all of them. The table shows some 72,000 clones, with approximately 80% occurring only once. Sequenced sample: peripheral blood. The receptor source for this set is a man in his forties or fifties with COVID-19, enrolled during active disease.

The chain has TRBV19 and TRBJ2-2, with 10 bases that match TRBD2. Trimming cost V 2 bases and J 5 bases; bases outside gene matches: 8. CDR3 length equals 17 residues. Germline values: CDR1 LNHDA, CDR2 SQIVND (reference sequence). This CDR3 reads CASSIRRLAGDTGELFF. DNA of the CDR3: TGTGCCAGTAGTATAAGAAGGCTAGCGGGAGATACCGGGGAGCTGTTTTTT.

This sequence joins TRBV12-3 or TRBV12-4 and TRBJ2-7, with TRBD1 identical over 8 bases. The CDR3 totals 13 residues. V was pared by 5 bases and J by 5 bases, with 5 bases of the junction left unmatched. The CDR3 is CASSVTGVNEQYF. The CDR3 nucleotides are TGTGCCAGCAGTGTGACAGGGGTTAACGAGCAGTACTTC.

This CDR3 is CASISGLITEAFF. The CDR3 bases are TGTGCCAGCATATCGGGACTTATCACTGAAGCTTTCTTT. This rearrangement joins TRBV6-5 to TRBJ1-1, with D maybe TRBD1 (5 bases). The V gene lost 7 bases and the J gene lost 4 bases, with 13 bases spanning the gap. The CDR3 extends over 13 amino acids. In germline, CDR1 is MNHEY, CDR2 SVGAGI.

V usage is TRBV5-1 and J usage is TRBJ1-2; 10 bases are a match to TRBD1. V shed 5 bases and J 5 bases; nucleotides not matched to a gene: 6. There are 14 residues in the CDR3. Germline CDR1 and CDR2: SGHRS and YFSETQ. This chain's CDR3 is CASSRRTGGYGYTF. In DNA form, the CDR3 reads TGCGCCAGCAGTAGGAGGACAGGGGGGTATGGCTACACCTTC.

The rearrangement links TRBV29-1 to TRBJ2-5; D is uncertain. The CDR3 has 14 residues. Trimming took off 3 bases at V and 5 bases at J, with 16 bases between the two ends. Germline assignment: CDR1 SQVTM and CDR2 ANQGSEA. The CDR3 here is CSVDSAGTSETQYF. CDR3 DNA sequence: TGCAGCGTTGATTCGGCAGGCACCTCGGAGACCCAGTACTTC.

The CDR3 region has the DNA TGTGCCAGTAGTAACGGACAGGGTCACCAAGAGACCCAGTACTTC. It encodes CASSNGQGHQETQYF. The rearrangement links TRBV19 to TRBJ2-5; 8 nucleotides align to TRBD1. The ends lost 4 bases at V and 0 bases at J; junction bases unmatched: 4. There are 15 residues in the CDR3. Germline V CDR1 and CDR2: LNHDA, SQIVND (reference sequence).

The rearrangement uses TRBV7-2 and TRBJ1-1; D is uncertain. Germline CDR1 reads SGHTA; CDR2 reads FQGNSA. Between the trimmed V and J ends, which lost 3 bases and 2 bases, there was a span of 13 bases. This CDR3 contains 15 residues. The CDR3: CASSFAGPYNTEAFF. The CDR3 coding sequence is TGTGCCAGCAGCTTTGCCGGTCCCTATAACACTGAAGCTTTCTTT.

The chain recombines TRBV4-2 with TRBJ1-4; TRBD1 might be the D (6 bases). With 1 base removed from V and 7 bases from J, the gap between germline ends came to 13 bases. Germline assignment: CDR1 LGHNA and CDR2 YNFKEQ. The CDR3 loop spans 15 amino acids. The CDR3 coding sequence is TGTGCCAGCAGCCAAGTCGTGAGGGACATTGAAAAACTGTTTTTT. Translating it yields CASSQVVRDIEKLFF.

V gene TRBV14 combines with J gene TRBJ1-1; D gene ambiguous. V shed 0 bases and J shed 7 bases, with 9 bases lying between them. CDR3 length: 13 residues. The germline V gene encodes CDR1 SGHDN and CDR2 FVKESK. CDR3: CASSQDLRGEAFF. In DNA, the CDR3 is TGTGCCAGCAGCCAAGATCTTCGCGGTGAAGCTTTCTTT.

This chain uses TRBV5-1 with TRBJ1-4, with D possibly TRBD1 on 5 matching bases. From germline, CDR1 is SGHRS and CDR2 YFSETQ. The CDR3 has 17 amino acids. V was shortened by 4 bases and J by 6 bases, with 22 bases between the two germline ends. The CDR3 bases are TGCGCCAGCAGCCCTAGTCCCCTGTCGGGGGGATATGAAAAACTGTTTTTT. It codes for CASSPSPLSGGYEKLFF.

This chain links TRBV3-1 (or the pseudogene TRBV3-2) with TRBJ1-1; 10 bases match TRBD1. Germline assignment: CDR1 LGHDT and CDR2 YNNKEL (reference sequence). The CDR3 runs to 14 residues. V was pared by 4 bases and J by 6 bases, with 5 bases of the junction left unmatched. The CDR3 loop is CASSLGQGGAEAFF. CDR3 sequence (DNA): TGTGCCAGCAGCCTCGGACAGGGGGGCGCTGAAGCTTTCTTT.

The chain combines TRBV28 with TRBJ2-5; D unresolved. V was shortened by 3 bases and J by 0 bases, with 8 bases between the two germline ends. This CDR3 has 14 residues. Germline CDR1 and CDR2: MDHEN and SYDVKM. The CDR3: CASSLGRYQETQYF. The CDR3 region has the DNA TGTGCCAGCAGTTTGGGCAGGTACCAAGAGACCCAGTACTTC.

V usage is TRBV4-1 and J usage is TRBJ2-7; D possibly corresponds to TRBD2 (6 bases). The germline V and J ends were trimmed by 1 base and 4 bases, with 14 bases remaining between them. This CDR3 has 15 amino acids. CDR1 is MGHRA, CDR2 YSYEKL, per germline. Here the CDR3 reads CASSQVASERYEQYF. The CDR3 coding sequence is TGCGCCAGCAGCCAAGTGGCTAGCGAAAGATACGAGCAGTACTTC.

About this clone itself: One end of the junction is discordant with germline, which a read error may explain. V is TRBV28 and J is TRBJ2-6; 7 bases line up with TRBD2. This CDR3 has 17 amino acids. The germline CDR1 and CDR2 sequences are MDHEN and SYDVKM. The CDR3 sequence is CASTLGGSAPGANVLTF. The CDR3 region has the DNA TGTGCCAGCACTTTAGGCGGGAGCGCCCCTGGGGCCAACGTCCTGACTTTC.

The rearrangement uses TRBV30 and TRBJ2-7; TRBD1 matches 9 bases. The CDR3 totals 13 residues. Germline V gene data show CDR1 as GTSNPN and CDR2 as SVGIG (reference sequence). J gave up 7 bases and V 5 bases, and 9 bases lay outside the gene matches. CDR3 loop: CAWSGTGWVEQYF. DNA for the CDR3: TGTGCCTGGTCCGGGACAGGGTGGGTGGAGCAGTACTTC.

The V and J genes are TRBV28 and TRBJ1-5; TRBD1 matches at 9 bases. Germline values: CDR1 MDHEN, CDR2 SYDVKM. The CDR3 covers 15 residues. The junction had 5 bases not matched to a gene; V was cut back by 2 bases and J by 6 bases. The CDR3 DNA reads as TGTGCCAGCAGTTTAAACAGGGGGCGAGGTCAGCCCCAGCATTTT. Translation gives CASSLNRGRGQPQHF.

This clone appeared a single time. This chain joins TRBV10-3 and TRBJ2-1; D may be TRBD1 (5 bases). The V end was cut by 5 bases, the J end by 7 bases, with 15 bases between. This CDR3 comprises 14 residues. Germline V gene lookup returns CDR1 ENHRY and CDR2 SYGVKD. DNA for the CDR3: TGTGCCATCAGTAGCCAAGGGGCGCGGAATGAGCAGTTCTTC. Its translation: CAISSQGARNEQFF.

V and J are TRBV15 and TRBJ2-7; 10 bases map to TRBD2. The CDR3 has 15 residues. The ends lost 4 bases at V and 6 bases at J; junction bases unmatched: 9. Germline CDR1 and CDR2: LNHNV and YYDKDF (reference sequence). CDR3 in amino acids: CATSTEAGGPSEQYF. CDR3 DNA sequence: TGTGCCACCAGCACGGAAGCGGGAGGGCCTAGCGAGCAGTACTTC. Full variable domain (remainder filled in from reference TRBV15 and TRBJ2-7): DAMVIQNPRYQVTQFGKPVTLSCSQTLNHNVMYWYQQKSSQAPKLLFHYYDKDFNNEADTPDNFQSRRPNTSFCFLDIRSPGLGDTAMYLCATSTEAGGPSEQYFGPGTRLTVT.

The chain combines TRBV12-2 with TRBJ2-1; no check of the table's D call, TRBD1, against the DNA was made. TRBV12-2 is a pseudogene locus. The CDR3 covers 16 residues. DNA for the CDR3: TGTGCAAGTCGCTTCTTGGACAGGGTGTCCCCCAATGAGCAGTTCTTC. It encodes CASRFLDRVSPNEQFF.

The rearrangement uses TRBV5-4 and TRBJ2-3; D possibly corresponds to TRBD2 (6 bases). The CDR3 extends over 16 amino acids. Between the trimmed V and J ends, which lost 4 bases and 5 bases, there was a span of 20 bases. CDR1 SGHNT and CDR2 YYREEE come from the germline V gene (reference sequence). In DNA, the CDR3 is TGTGCCAGCAGCCTCCGGGACTCTATCTGGGGAGATACGCAGTATTTT. It yields the protein CASSLRDSIWGDTQYF.